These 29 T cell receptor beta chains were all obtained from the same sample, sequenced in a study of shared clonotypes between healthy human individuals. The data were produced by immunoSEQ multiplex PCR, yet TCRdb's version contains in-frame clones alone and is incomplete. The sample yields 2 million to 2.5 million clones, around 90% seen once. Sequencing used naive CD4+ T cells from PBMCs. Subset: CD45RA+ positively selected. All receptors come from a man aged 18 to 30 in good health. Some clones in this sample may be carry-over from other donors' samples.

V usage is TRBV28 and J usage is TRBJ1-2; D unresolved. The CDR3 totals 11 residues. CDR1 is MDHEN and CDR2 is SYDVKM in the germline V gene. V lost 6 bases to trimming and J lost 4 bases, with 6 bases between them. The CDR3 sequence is CASSNAYGYTF. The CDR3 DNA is TGTGCCAGCAGCAATGCCTATGGCTACACCTTC.

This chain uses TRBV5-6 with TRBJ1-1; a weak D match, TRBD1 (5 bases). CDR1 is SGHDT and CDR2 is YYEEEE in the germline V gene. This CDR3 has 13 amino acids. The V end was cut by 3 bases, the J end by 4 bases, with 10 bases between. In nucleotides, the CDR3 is TGTGCCAGCAGCTCGGGGGGGAGCACTGAAGCTTTCTTT. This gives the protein CASSSGGSTEAFF.

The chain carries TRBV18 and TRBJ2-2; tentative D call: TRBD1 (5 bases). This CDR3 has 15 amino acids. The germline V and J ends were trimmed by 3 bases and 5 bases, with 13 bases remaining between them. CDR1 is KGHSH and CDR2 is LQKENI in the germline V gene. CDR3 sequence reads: CASSPQVAGTGELFF. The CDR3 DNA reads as TGTGCCAGCTCACCTCAAGTCGCAGGGACCGGGGAGCTGTTTTTT.

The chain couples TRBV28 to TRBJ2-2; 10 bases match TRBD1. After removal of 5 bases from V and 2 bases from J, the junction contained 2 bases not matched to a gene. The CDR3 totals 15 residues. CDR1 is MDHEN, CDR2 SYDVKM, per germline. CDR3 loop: CASSLTGGNTGELFF. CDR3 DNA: TGTGCCAGCAGTCTGACAGGGGGCAACACCGGGGAGCTGTTTTTT.

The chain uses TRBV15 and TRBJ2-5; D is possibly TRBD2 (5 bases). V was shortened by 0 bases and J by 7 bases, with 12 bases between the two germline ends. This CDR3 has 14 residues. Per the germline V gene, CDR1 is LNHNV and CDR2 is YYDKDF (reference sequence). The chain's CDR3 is CATSRDSNAGTQYF. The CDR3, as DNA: TGTGCCACCAGCAGAGATTCCAATGCGGGGACCCAGTACTTC.

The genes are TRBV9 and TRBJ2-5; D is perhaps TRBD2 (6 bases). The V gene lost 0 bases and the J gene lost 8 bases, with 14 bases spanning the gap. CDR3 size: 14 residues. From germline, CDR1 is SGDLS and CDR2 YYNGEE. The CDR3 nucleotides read TGTGCCAGCAGCGTAGGTTCGGACTACGGCACCCAGTACTTC. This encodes CASSVGSDYGTQYF.

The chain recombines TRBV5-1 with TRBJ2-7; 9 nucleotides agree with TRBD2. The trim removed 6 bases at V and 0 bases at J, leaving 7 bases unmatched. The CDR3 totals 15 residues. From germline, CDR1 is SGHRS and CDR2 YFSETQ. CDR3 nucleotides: TGCGCCAGCACCCCGCGGGGGGGTACCTCCTACGAGCAGTACTTC. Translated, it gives CASTPRGGTSYEQYF.

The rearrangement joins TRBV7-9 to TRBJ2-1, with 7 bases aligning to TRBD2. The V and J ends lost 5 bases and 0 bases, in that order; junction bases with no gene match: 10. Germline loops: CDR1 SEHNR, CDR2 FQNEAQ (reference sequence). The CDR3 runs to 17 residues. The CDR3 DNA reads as TGTGCCAGCAGCATAGTTAGCGGGTCGAGCTCCTACAATGAGCAGTTCTTC. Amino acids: CASSIVSGSSSYNEQFF.

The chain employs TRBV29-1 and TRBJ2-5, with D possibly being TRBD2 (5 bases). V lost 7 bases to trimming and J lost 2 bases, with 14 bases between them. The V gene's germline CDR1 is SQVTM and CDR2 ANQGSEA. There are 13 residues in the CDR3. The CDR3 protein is CSGGFPGQETQYF. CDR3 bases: TGCAGCGGAGGGTTCCCCGGTCAAGAGACCCAGTACTTC.

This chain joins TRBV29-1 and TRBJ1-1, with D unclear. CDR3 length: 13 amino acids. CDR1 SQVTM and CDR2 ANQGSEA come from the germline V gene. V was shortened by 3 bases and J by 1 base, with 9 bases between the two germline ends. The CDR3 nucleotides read TGCAGCGTTGATCGAATTGGGAACACTGAAGCTTTCTTT. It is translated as CSVDRIGNTEAFF.

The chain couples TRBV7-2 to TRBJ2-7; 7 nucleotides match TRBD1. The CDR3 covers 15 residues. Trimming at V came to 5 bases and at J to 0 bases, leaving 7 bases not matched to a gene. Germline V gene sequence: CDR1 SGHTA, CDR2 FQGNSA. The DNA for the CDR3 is TGTGCCAGCAGCCGGGACAGCCTGAGCTCCTACGAGCAGTACTTC. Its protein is CASSRDSLSSYEQYF.

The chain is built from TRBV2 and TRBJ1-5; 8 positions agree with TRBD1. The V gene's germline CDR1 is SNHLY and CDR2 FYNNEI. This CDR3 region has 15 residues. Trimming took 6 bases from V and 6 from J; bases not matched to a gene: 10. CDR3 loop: CASSPAHRGFQPQHF. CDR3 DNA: TGTGCCAGCAGCCCGGCCCACAGGGGGTTTCAGCCCCAGCATTTT.

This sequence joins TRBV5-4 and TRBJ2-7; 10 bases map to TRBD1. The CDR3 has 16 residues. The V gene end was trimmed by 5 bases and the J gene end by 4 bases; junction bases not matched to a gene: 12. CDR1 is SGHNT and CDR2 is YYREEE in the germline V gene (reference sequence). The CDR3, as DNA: TGTGCCAGCAGGCTCGGGACAGGGGAATCTATTTACGAGCAGTACTTC. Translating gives CASRLGTGESIYEQYF. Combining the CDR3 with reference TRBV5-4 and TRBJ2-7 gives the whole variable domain ETGVTQSPTHLIKTRGQQVTLRCSSQSGHNTVSWYQQALGQGPQFIFQYYREEENGRGNFPPRFSGLQFPNYSSELNVNALELDDSALYLCASRLGTGESIYEQYFGPGTRLTVT.

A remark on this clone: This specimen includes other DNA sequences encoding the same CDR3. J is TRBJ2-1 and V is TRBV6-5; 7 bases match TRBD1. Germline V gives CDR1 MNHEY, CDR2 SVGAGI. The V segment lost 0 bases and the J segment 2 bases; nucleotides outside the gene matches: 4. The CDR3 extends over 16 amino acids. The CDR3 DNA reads TGTGCCAGCAGTTACTCTGGGCAGGGGGCCTACAATGAGCAGTTCTTC. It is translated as CASSYSGQGAYNEQFF.

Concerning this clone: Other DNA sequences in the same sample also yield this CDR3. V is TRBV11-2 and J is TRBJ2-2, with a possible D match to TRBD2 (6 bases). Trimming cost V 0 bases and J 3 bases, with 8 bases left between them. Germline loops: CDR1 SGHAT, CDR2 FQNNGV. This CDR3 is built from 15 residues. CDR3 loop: CASSLEAGYTGELFF. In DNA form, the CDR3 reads TGTGCCAGCAGCTTAGAGGCGGGGTACACCGGGGAGCTGTTTTTT.

The CDR3 DNA is TGTGCCAGCAGTGAAGTTGTGGCGGGTGGCTACACCTTC. Its translation: CASSEVVAGGYTF. This chain joins TRBV6-1 and TRBJ1-2; D is uncertain. The V end lost 1 base, the J end lost 7 bases, and 10 bases lay between the germline ends. Germline V CDR1 and CDR2: MNHNS, SASEGT. The length of the CDR3 is 13 residues.

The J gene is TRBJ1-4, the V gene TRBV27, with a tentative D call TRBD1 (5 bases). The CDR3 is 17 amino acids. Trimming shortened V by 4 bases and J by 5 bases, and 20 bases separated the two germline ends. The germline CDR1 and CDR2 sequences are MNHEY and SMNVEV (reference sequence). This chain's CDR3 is CASSSTSGLTINEKLFF. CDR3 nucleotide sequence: TGTGCCAGCAGTTCAACGTCGGGGCTGACCATAAATGAAAAACTGTTTTTT.

CDR3 amino acids: CASSLGGTPAENIQYF. In DNA, the CDR3 is TGTGCCAGCAGCTTAGGAGGGACGCCGGCGGAAAACATTCAGTACTTC. The chain couples TRBV11-3 to TRBJ2-4; possibly TRBD1 or TRBD2 for D (5 bases each). Trimming took off 1 base at V and 5 bases at J, with 15 bases between the two ends. Germline V CDR1 and CDR2: SGHNT, YENEEA. The length of the CDR3 is 16 residues.

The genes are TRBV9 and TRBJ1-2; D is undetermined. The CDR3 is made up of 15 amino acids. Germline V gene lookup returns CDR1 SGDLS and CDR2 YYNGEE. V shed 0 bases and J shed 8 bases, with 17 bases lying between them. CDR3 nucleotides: TGTGCCAGCAGCGTAGAGGCAGCCTATCCCAAGGGCTACACCTTC. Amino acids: CASSVEAAYPKGYTF.

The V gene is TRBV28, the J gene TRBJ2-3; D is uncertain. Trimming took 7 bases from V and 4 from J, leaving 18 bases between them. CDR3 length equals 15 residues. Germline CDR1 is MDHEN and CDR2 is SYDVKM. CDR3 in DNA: TGTGCCAGCATGTGGTCAGCCATAGGCGCAGATACGCAGTATTTT. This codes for CASMWSAIGADTQYF.

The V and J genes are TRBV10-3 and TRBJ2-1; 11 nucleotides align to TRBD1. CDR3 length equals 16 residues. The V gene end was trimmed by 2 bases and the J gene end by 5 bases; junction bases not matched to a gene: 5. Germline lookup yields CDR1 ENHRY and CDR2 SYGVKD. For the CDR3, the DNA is TGTGCCATCAGTGAGGGACAGGGGGCTAGGCACAATGAGCAGTTCTTC. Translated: CAISEGQGARHNEQFF.

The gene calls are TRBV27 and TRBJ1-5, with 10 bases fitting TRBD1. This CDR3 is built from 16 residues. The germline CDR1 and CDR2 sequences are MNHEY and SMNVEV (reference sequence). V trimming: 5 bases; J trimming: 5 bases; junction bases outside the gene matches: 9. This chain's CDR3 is CASSRQGQGSHQPQHF. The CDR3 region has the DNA TGTGCCAGCAGTCGACAGGGACAGGGGTCCCATCAGCCCCAGCATTTT.

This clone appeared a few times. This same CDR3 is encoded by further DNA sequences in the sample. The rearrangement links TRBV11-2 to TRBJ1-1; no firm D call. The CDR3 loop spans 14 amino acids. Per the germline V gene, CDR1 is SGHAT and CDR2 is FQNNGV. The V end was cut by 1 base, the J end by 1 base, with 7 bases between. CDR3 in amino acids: CASSLGRENTEAFF. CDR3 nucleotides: TGTGCCAGCAGCTTAGGACGGGAGAACACTGAAGCTTTCTTT.

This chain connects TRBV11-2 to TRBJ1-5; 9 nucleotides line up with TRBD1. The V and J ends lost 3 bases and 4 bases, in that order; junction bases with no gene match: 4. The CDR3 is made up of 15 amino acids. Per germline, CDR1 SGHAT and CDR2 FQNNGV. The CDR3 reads CASSFSGTGNQPQHF. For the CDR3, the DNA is TGTGCCAGCAGCTTCTCCGGGACAGGGAATCAGCCCCAGCATTTT.

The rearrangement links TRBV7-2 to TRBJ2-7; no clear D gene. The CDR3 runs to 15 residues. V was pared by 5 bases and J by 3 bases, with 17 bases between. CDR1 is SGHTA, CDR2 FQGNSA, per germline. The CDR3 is CASSPQGLIHYEQYF. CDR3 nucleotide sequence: TGTGCCAGCAGCCCCCAAGGGTTAATCCACTACGAGCAGTACTTC. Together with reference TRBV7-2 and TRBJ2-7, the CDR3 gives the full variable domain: GAGVSQSPSNKVTEKGKDVELRCDPISGHTALYWYRQSLGQGLEFLIYFQGNSAPDKSGLPSDRFSAERTGGSVSTLTIQRTQQEDSAVYLCASSPQGLIHYEQYFGPGTRLTVT.

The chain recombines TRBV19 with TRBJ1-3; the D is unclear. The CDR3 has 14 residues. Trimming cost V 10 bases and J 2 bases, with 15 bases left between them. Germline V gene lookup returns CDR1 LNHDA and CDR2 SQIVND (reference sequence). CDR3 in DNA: TGTGCCACCATGGTATCCCGTACTGGAAACACCATATATTTT. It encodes CATMVSRTGNTIYF.

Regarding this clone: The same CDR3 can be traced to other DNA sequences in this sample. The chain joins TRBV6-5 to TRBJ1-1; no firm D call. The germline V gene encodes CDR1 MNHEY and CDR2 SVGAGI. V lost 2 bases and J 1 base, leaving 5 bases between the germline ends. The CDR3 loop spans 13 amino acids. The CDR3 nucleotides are TGTGCCAGCAGTTACGACGGGAACACTGAAGCTTTCTTT. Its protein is CASSYDGNTEAFF.

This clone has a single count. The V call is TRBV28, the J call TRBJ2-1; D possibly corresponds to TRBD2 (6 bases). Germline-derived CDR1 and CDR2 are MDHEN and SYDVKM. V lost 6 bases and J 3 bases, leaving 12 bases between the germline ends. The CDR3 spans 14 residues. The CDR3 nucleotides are TGTGCCAGCAGGCTTCCGGGACTCTACAATGAGCAGTTCTTC. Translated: CASRLPGLYNEQFF.

The CDR3, as DNA: TGTGCCAGCAGGGTGGCAGTTGGCTACACCTTC. This translates into CASRVAVGYTF. This rearrangement joins TRBV28 to TRBJ1-2; D is ambiguous. The V end was cut by 6 bases, the J end by 7 bases, with 9 bases between. Per germline, CDR1 MDHEN and CDR2 SYDVKM. The CDR3 contains 11 residues.